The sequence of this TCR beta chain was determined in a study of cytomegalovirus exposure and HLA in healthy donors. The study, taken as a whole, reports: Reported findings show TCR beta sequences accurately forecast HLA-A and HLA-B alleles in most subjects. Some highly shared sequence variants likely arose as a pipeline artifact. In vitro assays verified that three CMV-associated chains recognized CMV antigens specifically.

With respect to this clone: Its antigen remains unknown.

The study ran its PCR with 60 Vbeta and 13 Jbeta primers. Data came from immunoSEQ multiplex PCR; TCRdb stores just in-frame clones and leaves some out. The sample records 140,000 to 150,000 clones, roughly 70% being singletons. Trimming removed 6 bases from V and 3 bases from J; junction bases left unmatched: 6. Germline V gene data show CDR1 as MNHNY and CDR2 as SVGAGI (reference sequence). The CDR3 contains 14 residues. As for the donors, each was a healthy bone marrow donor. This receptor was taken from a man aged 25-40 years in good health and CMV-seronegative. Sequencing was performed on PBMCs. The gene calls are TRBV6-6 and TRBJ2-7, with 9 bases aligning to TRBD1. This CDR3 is CASSRGQGFYEQYF. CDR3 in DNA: TGTGCCAGCAGCCGGGGACAGGGTTTCTACGAGCAGTACTTC.